These T cell receptor beta chains were read from a single sample in a study of shared clonotypes between healthy human individuals. Clones were read by immunoSEQ multiplex PCR, and TCRdb kept only the in-frame ones, dropping some. The table has 400,000 to 600,000 clones, around 75% seen once. Sequences were obtained from PBMCs. The receptors shown here come from a woman aged 40 to 50 in good health. Some clones in this sample may be carry-over from other donors' samples. Both conserved end residues are part of each CDR3. Each record gives: clone size, V gene, J gene, CDR3 length, D gene, CDR3 protein, CDR3 DNA. D genes are given only for firm matches. Clone size is not always given. Where it is, it says once, few, many or a class for expanded clones.

>-|TRBV4-1|TRBJ2-3|16|TRBD2
CASSQGTSGNTDTQYF
TGCGCCAGCAGCCAAGGGACTAGCGGTAACACAGATACGCAGTATTTT
>few|TRBV6-5|TRBJ2-1|13|-
CASTRGFYNEQFF
TGTGCCAGCACCCGGGGATTCTACAATGAGCAGTTCTTC
>-|TRBV11-3|TRBJ2-2|15|TRBD1
CASSLGQGNTGELFF
TGTGCCAGCAGCTTAGGACAGGGAAACACCGGGGAGCTGTTTTTT
>once|TRBV2|TRBJ2-1|15|-
CASSGGRLFDNEQFF
TGTGCCAGCTCTGGGGGGAGACTCTTCGACAATGAGCAGTTCTTC
>-|TRBV5-1|TRBJ2-7|14|-
CASYLDLSSYEQYF
TGCGCCAGCTACCTTGATCTTAGCTCCTACGAGCAGTACTTC
>-|TRBV6-1|TRBJ1-1|15|-
CASTYLRDGGTEAFF
TGTGCCAGCACTTATCTCAGGGACGGCGGCACTGAAGCTTTCTTT
>-|TRBV18|TRBJ2-1|12|-
CASSPAGNEQFF
TGTGCCAGCTCACCGGCCGGCAATGAGCAGTTCTTC
>-|TRBV7-9|TRBJ1-4|16|TRBD1
CASSPSLGQGGEKLFF
TGTGCCAGCAGCCCGAGTCTTGGACAGGGTGGTGAAAAACTGTTTTTT
>-|TRBV7-9|TRBJ2-1|13|-
CASSLDLGGEQFF
TGTGCCAGCAGCTTGGATCTAGGGGGGGAGCAGTTCTTC
>few|TRBV5-4|TRBJ2-5|14|-
CASSTGAARETQYF
TGTGCCAGCAGCACCGGAGCCGCGCGAGAGACCCAGTACTTC
>-|TRBV30|TRBJ2-3|13|-
CAWSLARTDTQYF
TGTGCCTGGAGTCTAGCGCGGACAGATACGCAGTATTTT
>-|TRBV7-9|TRBJ2-1|11|-
CASSLIYEQFF
TGTGCCAGCAGCTTAATCTATGAGCAGTTCTTC
>-|TRBV7-8|TRBJ2-1|11|-
CASEAYNEQFF
TGTGCCAGCGAGGCCTACAATGAGCAGTTCTTC
>few|TRBV7-7|TRBJ1-1|18|TRBD1
CASSPPRGDSVSGTEAFF
TGTGCTAGCAGCCCGCCGAGGGGGGACAGTGTGTCGGGAACTGAAGCTTTCTTT
>-|TRBV7-6|TRBJ1-1|15|-
CASSLAQKVQTEAFF
TGTGCCAGCAGCTTAGCGCAAAAGGTACAGACGGAAGCTTTCTTT
>-|TRBV28|TRBJ2-1|15|TRBD1
CASTSDRGQLNEQFF
TGTGCCAGCACCTCGGACAGGGGACAGCTCAATGAGCAGTTCTTC
>-|TRBV7-8|TRBJ2-3|12|-
CASSRRSDTQYF
TGTGCCAGCAGCCGACGCAGTGATACGCAGTATTTT
>-|TRBV7-6|TRBJ2-2|16|-
CASSLEGGMNTGELFF
TGTGCCAGCAGCTTAGAGGGGGGAATGAACACCGGGGAGCTGTTTTTT
>few|TRBV14|TRBJ1-2|13|-
CASSQDYYVGYTF
TGTGCCAGCAGCCAAGATTATTACGTCGGCTACACCTTC
>-|TRBV18|TRBJ2-5|14|-
CASSPRTREETQYF
TGTGCCAGCTCACCAAGAACAAGGGAGGAGACCCAGTACTTC
>-|TRBV7-9|TRBJ1-3|16|-
CASSLANVLSGNTIYF
TGTGCCAGCAGCTTAGCCAACGTTCTCTCTGGAAACACCATATATTTT
>-|TRBV6-5|TRBJ2-1|15|-
CASSSDRATYNEQFF
TGTGCCAGCAGTTCTGACAGAGCGACCTACAATGAGCAGTTCTTC
>many|TRBV6-5|TRBJ2-7|13|-
CASSSGVRHEQYF
TGTGCCAGCAGTTCGGGGGTCCGACACGAGCAGTACTTC
>-|TRBV12-5|TRBJ2-3|17|TRBD2
CASGLGVAGTSTDTQYF
TGTGCTAGTGGTTTGGGGGTAGCGGGGACTAGCACAGATACGCAGTATTTT
>-|TRBV15|TRBJ1-2|11|-
CATSKRGGYTF
TGTGCCACCAGCAAGAGGGGTGGCTACACCTTC
>once|TRBV19|TRBJ2-6|18|-
CASSPQTGGASGANVLTF
TGTGCCAGTAGTCCTCAAACAGGGGGGGCATCTGGGGCCAACGTCCTGACTTTC
>-|TRBV4-1|TRBJ1-5|15|-
CASSQGDGSNQPQHF
TGCGCCAGCAGCCAGGGGGATGGCAGCAATCAGCCCCAGCATTTT
>-|TRBV6-1|TRBJ1-1|17|TRBD1
CASSEGHRGFGGTEAFF
TGTGCCAGCAGTGAAGGTCACAGGGGATTTGGGGGGACTGAAGCTTTCTTT
>-|TRBV30|TRBJ1-2|14|TRBD1
CAWSATGLVYGYTF
TGTGCCTGGAGTGCGACAGGGTTGGTCTATGGCTACACCTTC
>-|TRBV28|TRBJ2-5|16|TRBD1
CASSSDRATFQETQYF
TGTGCCAGCAGTTCGGACAGGGCGACTTTCCAAGAGACCCAGTACTTC
>-|TRBV5-1|TRBJ2-7|17|-
CASSLGTDPVPRYEQYF
TGCGCCAGCAGCTTGGGTACCGATCCTGTGCCCCGGTACGAGCAGTACTTC
>once|TRBV5-1|TRBJ2-2|16|TRBD1
CASSLGGGGNTGELFF
TGCGCCAGCAGCTTGGGAGGGGGCGGAAACACCGGGGAGCTGTTTTTT
>-|TRBV30|TRBJ2-3|20|TRBD2
CAWSVRNSGRAFRWTDTQYF
TGTGCCTGGAGTGTACGGAATAGCGGGAGGGCCTTCAGATGGACAGATACGCAGTATTTT